Below, 23 T cell receptor beta chains from the same sample are listed, as sequenced in a study of molecular identifiers for immune sequencing clone quantification. TCRdb processed the PCR reads anew with MiXCR; each CDR3 protein has one entry. Of about 500,000 distinct CDR3 sequences listed, roughly 23% are singletons. The sample comprised naive CD8+ T cells from blood, with Jurkat cell RNA spiked in. Subset defined: FACS-sorted CD8+CD4-CCR7+CD45RA+ naive T cells. The receptor source for this set is a human donor in good health. Some libraries in this study had Jurkat cell RNA spiked in.

Many counts were recorded for this clonotype. V gene TRBV5-1 combines with J gene TRBJ1-1; 7 bases map to TRBD1. CDR3 length equals 13 residues. V was clipped by 3 bases and J by 5 bases; unmatched bases: 4. Germline CDR1 is SGHRS and CDR2 is YFSETQ. The CDR3 spells CASSSTGMTEAFF. In DNA form, the CDR3 reads TGCGCCAGCAGCTCGACAGGGATGACTGAAGCTTTCTTT.

The rearrangement uses TRBV13 and TRBJ2-1, with D tentatively TRBD2 (6 bases). V lost 8 bases, J lost 8 bases, and 13 bases lay in between. Germline CDR1 reads PRHDT; CDR2 reads FYEKMQ (reference sequence). This CDR3 comprises 12 residues. Here the CDR3 reads CASHGRRDEQFF. CDR3 DNA: TGTGCCAGCCACGGCCGGAGGGATGAGCAGTTCTTC.

The chain employs TRBV5-1 and TRBJ1-1, with D maybe TRBD1 (6 bases). The CDR3 covers 16 residues. Germline-derived CDR1 and CDR2 are SGHRS and YFSETQ. Between the trimmed V and J ends, which lost 3 bases and 1 base, there was a span of 16 bases. For the CDR3, the DNA is TGCGCCAGCAGCTCTACCCCGACAGGATGGAACACTGAAGCTTTCTTT. Its protein product is CASSSTPTGWNTEAFF.

This clonotype appeared a few times. This rearrangement joins TRBV12-3 or TRBV12-4 to TRBJ1-3; 9 nucleotides agree with TRBD1. This CDR3 comprises 15 residues. V was clipped by 5 bases and J by 2 bases; unmatched bases: 4. For the CDR3, the DNA is TGTGCCAGCAGTCCCCGGGACAGGGCTGGAAACACCATATATTTT. The encoded protein is CASSPRDRAGNTIYF.

This sequence joins TRBV20-1 and TRBJ2-4; 7 bases are a match to TRBD1. Germline values: CDR1 DFQATT, CDR2 SNEGSKA (reference sequence). With V trimmed by 3 bases and J by 0 bases, 14 bases remained unmatched. This CDR3 is 18 amino acids long. For the CDR3, the DNA is TGCAGTGCTAGTCAGGACAGGACGTTTAGACAAGCCAAAAACATTCAGTACTTC. Encoded protein: CSASQDRTFRQAKNIQYF.

The chain employs TRBV6-1 and TRBJ1-2, with TRBD1 identical over 7 bases. CDR1 is MNHNS, CDR2 SASEGT, per germline. Trimming cost V 1 base and J 6 bases; bases outside gene matches: 8. This CDR3 is built from 15 residues. The CDR3 DNA follows: TGTGCCAGCAGTGAAGAGGGCAGGGGGGCGCATGGCTACACCTTC. Its protein product is CASSEEGRGAHGYTF.

For this clonotype: A read error is possible here, since a much larger clone lies one base away. The chain combines TRBV6-2 or TRBV6-3 with TRBJ2-3; 7 bases agree with TRBD2. This CDR3 is 17 amino acids long. CDR1 is MNHEY and CDR2 is SVGEGT in the germline V gene. The CDR3 is CASSYSEAGSVADMQYF. The CDR3 bases are TGTGCCAGCAGTTACTCCGAAGCGGGGAGTGTGGCAGATATGCAGTATTTT.

The sample holds a few counts of this clonotype. V is TRBV7-3 and J is TRBJ1-2; 9 nucleotides align to TRBD1. Per the germline V gene, CDR1 is SGHTA and CDR2 is FQGTGA. The V and J ends lost 0 bases and 4 bases, in that order; junction bases with no gene match: 12. The CDR3 runs 18 residues. CDR3 amino acids: CASSLTGTGPIDVYGYTF. CDR3 nucleotides: TGTGCCAGCAGCTTAACCGGGACAGGGCCCATCGACGTCTATGGCTACACCTTC.

This clonotype was observed many times. J is TRBJ2-7 and V is TRBV6-1, with D uncertain. V lost 1 base to trimming and J lost 0 bases, with 10 bases between them. There are 15 residues in the CDR3. Germline-derived CDR1 and CDR2 are MNHNS and SASEGT. Here the CDR3 reads CASSEGRTYSYEQYF. The CDR3 nucleotides read TGTGCCAGCAGTGAAGGAAGGACGTACTCCTACGAGCAGTACTTC.

DNA for the CDR3: TGTGCCAGCAGCTTCGGACTAGGGGACGAGCAGTACTTC. This encodes CASSFGLGDEQYF. V and J are TRBV5-6 and TRBJ2-7, with 7 bases aligning to TRBD2. From germline, CDR1 is SGHDT and CDR2 YYEEEE. Germline trimming cut 2 bases from V and 5 bases from J; bases unmatched to any gene: 4. The CDR3 is made up of 13 amino acids.

The chain uses TRBV7-6 and TRBJ2-6; no definite D call. Trimming removed 3 bases from V and 0 bases from J, with 9 bases in between. The germline V gene has CDR1 SGHVS and CDR2 FNYEAQ. This CDR3 has 16 amino acids. The CDR3 sequence is CASSLGRPSGANVLTF. In nucleotides, the CDR3 is TGTGCCAGCAGCTTGGGCCGGCCCTCTGGGGCCAACGTCCTGACTTTC.

This clonotype was counted many times. This sequence joins TRBV27 and TRBJ1-1; D is perhaps TRBD1 (5 bases). Germline V lookup: CDR1 MNHEY, CDR2 SMNVEV (reference sequence). The CDR3 covers 13 residues. V lost 5 bases, J lost 4 bases, and 11 bases lay in between. This CDR3 reads CASSPGEATEAFF. CDR3 DNA: TGTGCCAGCAGTCCGGGGGAGGCCACTGAAGCTTTCTTT.

V gene TRBV4-3 combines with J gene TRBJ2-7; D gene ambiguous. CDR1 is LGHNA, CDR2 YSLEER, per germline. Between the trimmed V and J ends, which lost 0 bases and 3 bases, there was a span of 9 bases. CDR3 size: 14 residues. As DNA, the CDR3 is TGCGCCAGCAGCCAAGATGTCGGCTTCTACGAGCAGTACTTC. Amino acid sequence: CASSQDVGFYEQYF.

J is TRBJ2-7 and V is TRBV19; 7 nucleotides agree with TRBD1. The CDR3 totals 13 residues. The V gene's germline CDR1 is LNHDA and CDR2 SQIVND (reference sequence). V gave up 7 bases and J gave up 2 bases; unmatched junction bases: 5. The CDR3 spells CASKNRGPYEQYF. The CDR3 bases are TGTGCCAGTAAGAACAGGGGCCCCTACGAGCAGTACTTC.

Ten or more counts support this clonotype. V gene TRBV6-2 or TRBV6-3 combines with J gene TRBJ1-1; TRBD1 matches at 9 bases. The V gene's germline CDR1 is MNHEY and CDR2 SVGEGT. The CDR3 consists of 13 residues. V shed 6 bases and J 5 bases; nucleotides not matched to a gene: 4. In DNA form, the CDR3 reads TGTGCCAGCAGGGGACAGGGATTAACTGAAGCTTTCTTT. Its translation is CASRGQGLTEAFF.

Concerning this clonotype: Being one base from a much bigger clone, this may be a read error. The chain has TRBV29-1 and TRBJ1-1, with D tentatively TRBD1 (6 bases). CDR1 is SQVTM and CDR2 is ANQGSEA in the germline V gene. CDR3 size: 14 residues. CDR3 region: CGVLLPGQNPEAFF. DNA of the CDR3: TGCGGCGTCCTACTACCGGGACAAAACCCTGAAGCTTTCTTT.

This clonotype was observed at least ten times. The CDR3 region is CSARDRAGYEQYF. CDR3 nucleotides: TGCAGTGCTAGAGATCGTGCAGGGTACGAGCAGTACTTC. The chain joins TRBV20-1 to TRBJ2-7, with TRBD1 as a possible D gene (5 bases). In germline, CDR1 is DFQATT, CDR2 SNEGSKA (reference sequence). The CDR3 totals 13 residues. Trimming stripped 0 bases from V and 4 bases from J, with 10 bases between.

This clonotype was counted ten times or more. The V and J genes are TRBV24-1 and TRBJ2-5; D call uncertain. Trimming cost V 0 bases and J 2 bases, with 9 bases left between them. This CDR3 spans 15 amino acids. CDR1 and CDR2 (germline): KGHDR, SFDVKD. This chain's CDR3 is CATSDLKRSQETQYF. CDR3 nucleotide sequence: TGTGCCACCAGTGATTTGAAACGGTCTCAAGAGACCCAGTACTTC.

This clonotype showed up just a few times. The chain couples TRBV7-9 to TRBJ1-5; D gene uncertain. V was trimmed by 4 bases and J by 2 bases, leaving 9 bases between them. The CDR3 runs 14 residues. Germline assignment: CDR1 SEHNR and CDR2 FQNEAQ (reference sequence). The CDR3 region is CASSSSGGNQPQHF. The CDR3 bases are TGTGCCAGCAGCTCCTCCGGCGGCAATCAGCCCCAGCATTTT.

Worth noting for this clonotype: A read error is likely, as this CDR3 ends without the conserved phenylalanine or tryptophan. The chain has TRBV19 and TRBJ1-5; 10 bases map to TRBD1. Per the germline V gene, CDR1 is LNHDA and CDR2 is SQIVND (reference sequence). The CDR3 extends over 19 amino acids. The V and J ends lost 7 bases and 0 bases, in that order; junction bases with no gene match: 15. The DNA for the CDR3 is TGTGCCAGTACCTCACAGGACAGGGGGAGTATCTATAGCAATCAGCCCCAGCATCTT. The encoded protein is CASTSQDRGSIYSNQPQHL.

This clonotype has ten or more counts. This chain links TRBV29-1 with TRBJ2-3, with D perhaps matching TRBD2 (5 bases). This CDR3 is 14 amino acids long. The V gene's germline CDR1 is SQVTM and CDR2 ANQGSEA. Trimming took 4 bases from V and 2 from J, leaving 13 bases between them. This CDR3 reads CSVVSEGFTDTQYF. In DNA form, the CDR3 reads TGCAGCGTTGTCTCAGAGGGTTTCACAGATACGCAGTATTTT.

This clonotype was observed a few times. The chain is built from TRBV2 and TRBJ2-3; 8 positions agree with TRBD1. CDR1 is SNHLY and CDR2 is FYNNEI in the germline V gene. The CDR3 spans 17 residues. Trimming cost V 5 bases and J 0 bases; bases outside gene matches: 10. Here the CDR3 DNA reads TGTGCCAGCAGTCGGGACAGGCAAGGGGTGAGCACAGATACGCAGTATTTT. It specifies CASSRDRQGVSTDTQYF.

The chain uses TRBV14 and TRBJ2-2; D is ambiguous. Trimming shortened V by 4 bases and J by 2 bases, and 14 bases separated the two germline ends. Germline values: CDR1 SGHDN, CDR2 FVKESK. The CDR3 covers 16 residues. CDR3 in DNA: TGTGCCAGCAGCCCTCTATCGGTCGGAAACACCGGGGAGCTGTTTTTT. This translates into CASSPLSVGNTGELFF. The whole variable domain, remainder taken from reference TRBV14 and TRBJ2-2, is EAGVTQFPSHSVIEKGQTVTLRCDPISGHDNLYWYRRVMGKEIKFLLHFVKESKQDESGMPNNRFLAERTGGTYSTLKVQPAELEDSGVYFCASSPLSVGNTGELFFGEGSRLTVL.